This TCR beta chain was sequenced for a study of PD-L1 blockade in urothelial cancer. Across the study: Patients had been given 0 to 3 earlier chemotherapy regimens. Blood underwent analysis 3 weeks (second dose) and 6 weeks after treatment began. When blood samples were assessed, the median T cell count was around 150,000.

The time point was: pretreatment peripheral blood. Each patient gave between 1 and 8 samples of peripheral blood mononuclear cells, which were collected pretreatment and during treatment. Libraries were prepared by immunoSEQ multiplex PCR; TCRdb keeps only in-frame clonotypes and omits some of them. The sample lists 35,000 or so clones, over 75% occurring once. Germline V gene sequence: CDR1 SGHTA, CDR2 FQGNSA. CDR3 length: 16 residues. Trimming took 0 bases from V and 4 from J; bases not matched to a gene: 4. This chain connects TRBV7-2 to TRBJ2-3; 10 bases map to TRBD2. The sample in question was PBMCs, obtained around atezolizumab (anti-PD-L1) treatment. This receptor was identified in a man between 60 and 70 years old with urothelial cancer. CDR3 protein: CASSLAPAGGADTQYF. The CDR3 DNA is TGTGCCAGCAGCTTAGCTCCAGCGGGAGGGGCAGATACGCAGTATTTT.